A selection of T cell receptor beta chains follows, all from one sample in a study. TCRdb fed the 5' RACE reads into MiXCR, producing one record per CDR3 protein. Counted here are about 64,000 distinct CDR3 sequences, 22% occurring once; the ten biggest clones make up about 3%. The specimen was memory CD4+ T cells sorted from a lymph node. These receptors came from a female donor with breast cancer. Both conserved end residues are part of each CDR3. Fields, in order: D gene, clone size, V gene, J gene, CDR3 DNA, CDR3 protein. D genes are given only for firm matches. Expanded clones are given a class, and other clones once, few, many or no size at all.

.,.,TRBV5-1,TRBJ1-4,TGCGCCAGCAGCGCCTCCCCGGAGGAAAAACTGTTTTTT,CASSASPEEKLFF
.,many,TRBV4-3,TRBJ1-2,TGCGCCAGCAGCCACCAAGGTGCAGGGACGGACTATGGCTACACCTTC,CASSHQGAGTDYGYTF
.,.,TRBV7-2,TRBJ1-3,TGTGCCAGCAGCTTAGCTCGGGGCACCGGAAACACCATATATTTT,CASSLARGTGNTIYF
.,few,TRBV30,TRBJ1-4,TGTGCCTGGAGTGGAGACGGGGCAACTAATGAAAAACTGTTTTTT,CAWSGDGATNEKLFF
.,.,TRBV6-2/TRBV6-3,TRBJ1-4,TGTGCCAGCAGCCAGGAAGGAGCAACTAATGAAAAACTGTTTTTT,CASSQEGATNEKLFF
.,.,TRBV7-9,TRBJ2-7,TGTGCCAGCAGCTTAACAGGGTCAGCTAACGAGCAGTACTTC,CASSLTGSANEQYF
TRBD1,few,TRBV6-6,TRBJ2-3,TGTGCCAGCAGAGAGCAGGGGGCCACGCAGTATTTT,CASREQGATQYF
.,.,TRBV29-1,TRBJ2-5,TGCAGCGTTCCTGGGGAGTACCAAGAGACCCAGTACTTC,CSVPGEYQETQYF
.,few,TRBV20-1,TRBJ2-5,TGCAGTGCTAGAGAGCGGTACACCCAAGAGACCCAGTACTTC,CSARERYTQETQYF
.,.,TRBV7-8,TRBJ1-1,TGTGCCAGCAGCTTGAGGATGGACACCCGGGGGACTGAAGCTTTCTTT,CASSLRMDTRGTEAFF
.,.,TRBV20-1,TRBJ2-1,TGCAGTGCCATCCCCACGTCGGCGGGGGCCTCCTACAATGAGCAGTTCTTC,CSAIPTSAGASYNEQFF
TRBD2,.,TRBV27,TRBJ2-1,TGTGCCAGCAGTTCATACGGACTAGCGCTGTACAATGAGCAGCTCTTC,CASSSYGLALYNEQLF
TRBD2,.,TRBV24-1,TRBJ2-1,TGTGCCACCAGCGAAGCGGGACTTGCGAATGAGCAGTTCTTC,CATSEAGLANEQFF
TRBD2,few,TRBV18,TRBJ2-1,TGTGCCAGCTCACCATCACTAGCGGGAGGCCGCGGGTACAATGAGCAGTTCTTC,CASSPSLAGGRGYNEQFF
TRBD2,.,TRBV9,TRBJ2-3,TGTGCCAGCAGCGGTGGCTTGGGACTAGAGGGCACAGATACGCAGTATTTT,CASSGGLGLEGTDTQYF
.,.,TRBV6-4,TRBJ1-1,TGTGCCAGCAGTGTTGACAGGAACACTGAAGCTTTCTTT,CASSVDRNTEAFF
.,few,TRBV20-1,TRBJ2-7,TGCAGTGCTCCGCGGACCAGCTCCTACGAGCAGTACTTC,CSAPRTSSYEQYF
.,many,TRBV6-1,TRBJ2-7,TGTGCCAGCAGGAGACTAGATTTGGGCTACGAGCAGTACTTC,CASRRLDLGYEQYF
.,many,TRBV5-1,TRBJ1-1,TGCGCCAGCAGCTTGGGCCGGGGAAGAAACACTGAAGCTTTCTTT,CASSLGRGRNTEAFF
.,many,TRBV20-1,TRBJ2-3,TGCAGTGCCCATGGGAGGGGGGGCACAGATACGCAGTATTTT,CSAHGRGGTDTQYF
TRBD1,.,TRBV20-1,TRBJ2-1,TGCAGTGCTAGAGTGGCGCCCGGGACAGGGGGTTCCTACAATGAGCAGTTCTTC,CSARVAPGTGGSYNEQFF
.,.,TRBV5-1,TRBJ1-1,TGCGCCAGCAGCTTGGACAGGCCGGACACTGAAGCTTTCTTT,CASSLDRPDTEAFF
TRBD1,.,TRBV7-9,TRBJ1-4,TGTGCCAGCAGCCCGGGGACAGGGGGAATTGAAAAACTGTTTTTT,CASSPGTGGIEKLFF
.,few,TRBV18,TRBJ2-7,TGTGCCAGCTCACCTTCAGGGGATGAGCAGTACTTC,CASSPSGDEQYF
TRBD2,few,TRBV7-8,TRBJ2-1,TGTGCCAGCAGCCCTAGGACTAGCGGGAGCAATGAGCAGTTCTTC,CASSPRTSGSNEQFF
TRBD1,.,TRBV10-3,TRBJ1-4,TGTGCCATCAGTTCTGACAGGGGAGATGAAAAACTGTTTTTT,CAISSDRGDEKLFF
.,few,TRBV2,TRBJ1-6,TGTGCCAGCAGGCTCCGGGACAACTATTCACCCCTCCACTTT,CASRLRDNYSPLHF
.,many,TRBV25-1,TRBJ2-2,TGTGCCAGCAGTGCCGTATCGAACACCGGGGAGCTGTTTTTT,CASSAVSNTGELFF
TRBD1,few,TRBV12-3/TRBV12-4,TRBJ2-1,TGTGCCAGCAGTCACCGGGACAGGGCCTCCAATGAGCAGTTCTTC,CASSHRDRASNEQFF
TRBD1,.,TRBV28,TRBJ2-7,TGTGCCAGCAGTTTAGAGGGACAGGGAGACCTCGAGCAGTACTTC,CASSLEGQGDLEQYF
TRBD1,few,TRBV2,TRBJ1-1,TGTGCCAGCAGTGAACGGGGCAGGGGGCCGGACACTGAAGCTTTCTTT,CASSERGRGPDTEAFF
TRBD2,.,TRBV15,TRBJ2-1,TGTGCCACCAGCAGAGTAACTAGCGGGGGTTACAATGAGCAGTTCTTC,CATSRVTSGGYNEQFF
TRBD1,many,TRBV12-3/TRBV12-4,TRBJ1-1,TGTGCCAGCAGTTCCGGGACAGGGATGAACACTGAAGCTTTCTTT,CASSSGTGMNTEAFF
TRBD1,few,TRBV7-2,TRBJ2-7,TGTGCCAGCAGCGGACAGGGGGCCTCCTACGACGAGCAGTACTTC,CASSGQGASYDEQYF
TRBD1,.,TRBV7-9,TRBJ1-3,TGTGCCAGCAGCCCGGGACAGGCAAACACCATATATTTT,CASSPGQANTIYF
TRBD2,many,TRBV5-1,TRBJ2-7,TGCGCCAGCAGCTTGGTCGGGAGGGCCTACGAGCAGTACTTC,CASSLVGRAYEQYF
.,many,TRBV29-1,TRBJ2-2,TGCAGCGCCCTTACGGGAGTCCCCACCGGGGAGCTGTTTTTT,CSALTGVPTGELFF
.,many,TRBV7-9,TRBJ2-4,TGTGCCAGTTCCGATGTTGGCCCTGGCGTTCAGTACTTC,CASSDVGPGVQYF
.,many,TRBV5-1,TRBJ2-5,TGCGCCAGCAGCTCAACAGGGTCCGGGGAGACCCAGTACTTC,CASSSTGSGETQYF
.,.,TRBV29-1,TRBJ2-3,TGCAGCGTTTATCTGAGGGGCCAGGGAGATACGCAGTATTTT,CSVYLRGQGDTQYF
.,few,TRBV5-1,TRBJ2-5,TGCGCCAGCAATCTCATAACAGGCCAAGAGACCCAGTACTTC,CASNLITGQETQYF
.,.,TRBV5-1,TRBJ1-3,TGCGCCAGCAGCCTCGACAACTCTGGAAACACCATATATTTT,CASSLDNSGNTIYF
.,.,TRBV12-3/TRBV12-4,TRBJ2-7,TGTGCCAGCAGCCGCCAGCCTGCCTACGAGCAGTACTTC,CASSRQPAYEQYF
.,.,TRBV5-6,TRBJ2-7,TGTGCCAGCAGCATCGGGTCGGGGTTTTACGAGCAGTACTTC,CASSIGSGFYEQYF
TRBD2,few,TRBV4-1,TRBJ2-7,TGCGCCAGCAGCCAAAGTCCCGCGGGAGGGCCCTACGAGCAGTACTTC,CASSQSPAGGPYEQYF
.,.,TRBV12-5,TRBJ2-1,TGTGCTAGTGGTATGAAACAGGAGATCAATGAGCAGTTCTTC,CASGMKQEINEQFF
TRBD1,.,TRBV7-2,TRBJ1-5,TGTTCCAGCAGCTGGACAGGGGTCAATCAGCCCCAGCATTTT,CSSSWTGVNQPQHF
.,few,TRBV12-3/TRBV12-4,TRBJ1-2,TGTGCCAGCAGTATCGACGGTGGTATGGGGTATGGCTACACCTTC,CASSIDGGMGYGYTF
.,.,TRBV5-1,TRBJ2-3,TGCGCCAGCAGCTTAGGACAGCGGCGTATCTCCACAGATACGCAGTATTTT,CASSLGQRRISTDTQYF
TRBD2,.,TRBV7-8,TRBJ2-5,TGTGCCAGCAGCTCGGGACTAGCGGGAGGCAGACGCGGAGAGACCCAGTACTTC,CASSSGLAGGRRGETQYF
TRBD2,.,TRBV5-1,TRBJ2-7,TGCGCCAGCAGCTTGGCAGCGGGGCAAGTTATTTTGGAGCAGTACTTC,CASSLAAGQVILEQYF
TRBD2,many,TRBV20-1,TRBJ2-7,TGCAGTGCTACGACTAGCGGAGTGAAGCAGTACTTC,CSATTSGVKQYF
.,.,TRBV3-1,TRBJ1-6,TGTGCCAGCAGCCAAAGTAGGGATTCACCCCTCCACTTT,CASSQSRDSPLHF